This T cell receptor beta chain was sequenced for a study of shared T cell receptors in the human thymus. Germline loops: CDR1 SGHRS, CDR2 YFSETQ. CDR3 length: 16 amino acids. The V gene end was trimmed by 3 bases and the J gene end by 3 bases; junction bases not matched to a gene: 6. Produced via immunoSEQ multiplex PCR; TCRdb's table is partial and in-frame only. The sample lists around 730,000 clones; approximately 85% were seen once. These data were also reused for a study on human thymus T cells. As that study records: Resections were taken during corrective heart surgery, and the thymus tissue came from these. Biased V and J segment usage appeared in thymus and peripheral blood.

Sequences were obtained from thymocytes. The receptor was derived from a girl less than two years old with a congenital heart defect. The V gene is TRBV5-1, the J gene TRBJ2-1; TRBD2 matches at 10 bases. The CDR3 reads CASSYGTSVFYNEQFF. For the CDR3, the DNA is TGCGCCAGCAGCTACGGGACTAGCGTTTTCTACAATGAGCAGTTCTTC. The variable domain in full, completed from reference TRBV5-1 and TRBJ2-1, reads KAGVTQTPRYLIKTRGQQVTLSCSPISGHRSVSWYQQTPGQGLQFLFEYFSETQRNKGNFPGRFSGRQFSNSRSEMNVSTLELGDSALYLCASSYGTSVFYNEQFFGPGTRLTVL.